Only a few counts were recorded for the clone carrying this TCR beta chain. This sample is part of a study of T-cell memory formation after mild COVID-19. The CDR3 runs to 12 residues. In germline, CDR1 is SEHNR, CDR2 FQNEAQ (reference sequence). The germline V and J ends were trimmed by 5 bases and 12 bases, with 14 bases remaining between them. TCRalpha and TCRbeta libraries used 5'RACE with constant-segment primers and UMIs. TCRdb re-derived calls from the 5' RACE reads in MiXCR, one entry per CDR3 protein. Here the sample spans more than 150,000 distinct CDR3 sequences, less than 20% being singletons.

The chain links TRBV7-9 to TRBJ2-1, with D unclear. Material: PBMCs or a T cell subset sorted from them (not recorded which). The receptor comes from a man aged 18 to 30 who had mild COVID-19 (a few samples of this study predate the infection). Cell type and time point are not known. CDR3 sequence: CASSNDPRVQFF. In DNA form, the CDR3 reads TGTGCCAGCAGCAATGACCCTAGAGTGCAGTTCTTC.